This T cell receptor (beta chain) was obtained from a study of vaccination and CD4 T cells after COVID-19. The CDR3 is 13 amino acids. V was cut by 1 base and J by 3 bases, with 6 bases left in between. Germline-derived CDR1 and CDR2 are MNHEY and SVGEGT. Once obtained from cultured CD4+ T cells, the DNA was sequenced using the Oncomine TCR Beta short-read assay. From the PCR reads, TCRdb called clonotypes with MiXCR, one entry per CDR3 protein. The sample has approximately 15,000 distinct CDR3 sequences, about four fifths seen once; the top ten hold 8% to 10%. Worth noting for this clonotype: Its antigen is as yet unknown.

Treatment defined: approximately 9-day PBMC culture with coronavirus spike peptide pools or control peptides (ViraFEST assay). This TCR was recovered from a human donor who received a COVID-19 vaccine. This specimen consisted of CD4+ T cells from blood, cultured in vitro, obtained after SARS-CoV-2 vaccination. The chain links TRBV6-2 or TRBV6-3 to TRBJ1-1; D not certain. The CDR3 sequence: CASSYWSDTEAFF. As DNA, the CDR3 is TGTGCCAGCAGTTACTGGTCGGACACTGAAGCTTTCTTT.